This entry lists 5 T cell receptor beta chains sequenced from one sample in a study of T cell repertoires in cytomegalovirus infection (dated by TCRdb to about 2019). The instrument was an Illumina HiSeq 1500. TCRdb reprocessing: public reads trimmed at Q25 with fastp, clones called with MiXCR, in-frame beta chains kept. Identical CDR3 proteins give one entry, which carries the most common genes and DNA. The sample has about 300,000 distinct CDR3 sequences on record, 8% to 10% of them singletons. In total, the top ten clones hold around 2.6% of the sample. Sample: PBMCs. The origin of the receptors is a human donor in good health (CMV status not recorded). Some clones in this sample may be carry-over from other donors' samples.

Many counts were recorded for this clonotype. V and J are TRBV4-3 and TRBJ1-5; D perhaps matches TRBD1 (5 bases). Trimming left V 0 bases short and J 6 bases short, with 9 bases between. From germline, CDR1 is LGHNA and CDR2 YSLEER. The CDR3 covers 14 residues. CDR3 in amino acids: CASSQETGRQPQHF. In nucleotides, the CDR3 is TGCGCCAGCAGCCAAGAAACAGGCCGTCAGCCCCAGCATTTT.

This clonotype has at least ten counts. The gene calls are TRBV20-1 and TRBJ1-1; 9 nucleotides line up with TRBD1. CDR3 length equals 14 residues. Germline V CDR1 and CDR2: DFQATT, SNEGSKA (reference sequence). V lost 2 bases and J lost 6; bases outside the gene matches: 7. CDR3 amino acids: CSARSDRGVAEAFF. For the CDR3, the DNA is TGCAGTGCTAGATCGGACAGGGGAGTCGCTGAAGCTTTCTTT.

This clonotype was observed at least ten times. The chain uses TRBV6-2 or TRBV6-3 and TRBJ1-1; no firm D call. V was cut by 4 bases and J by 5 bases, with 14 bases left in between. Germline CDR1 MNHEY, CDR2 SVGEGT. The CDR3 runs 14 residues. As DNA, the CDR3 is TGTGCCAGCAGTTCATCCGTCCGAGATACTGAAGCTTTCTTT. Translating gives CASSSSVRDTEAFF.

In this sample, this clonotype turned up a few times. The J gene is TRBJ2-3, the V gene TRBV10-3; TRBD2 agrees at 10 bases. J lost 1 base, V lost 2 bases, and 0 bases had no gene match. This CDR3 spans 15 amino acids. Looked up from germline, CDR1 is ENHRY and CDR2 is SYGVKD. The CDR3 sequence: CAISEGLAGTDTQYF. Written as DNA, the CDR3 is TGTGCCATCAGTGAGGGACTAGCGGGCACAGATACGCAGTATTTT.

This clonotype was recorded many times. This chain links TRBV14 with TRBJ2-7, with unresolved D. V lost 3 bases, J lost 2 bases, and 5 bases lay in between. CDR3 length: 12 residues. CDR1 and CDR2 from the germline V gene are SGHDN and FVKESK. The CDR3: CASSHGTYEQYV. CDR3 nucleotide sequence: TGTGCCAGCAGCCACGGTACCTACGAGCAGTACGTC.